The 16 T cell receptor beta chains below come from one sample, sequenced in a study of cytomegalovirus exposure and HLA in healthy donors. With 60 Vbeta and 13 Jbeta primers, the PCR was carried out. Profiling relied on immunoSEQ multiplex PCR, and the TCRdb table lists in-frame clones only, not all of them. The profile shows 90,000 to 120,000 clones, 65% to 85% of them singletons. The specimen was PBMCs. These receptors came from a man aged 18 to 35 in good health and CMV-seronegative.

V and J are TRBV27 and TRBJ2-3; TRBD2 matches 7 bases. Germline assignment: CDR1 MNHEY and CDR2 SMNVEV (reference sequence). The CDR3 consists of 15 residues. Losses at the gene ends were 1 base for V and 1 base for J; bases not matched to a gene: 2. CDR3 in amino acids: CASSLFAGGTDTQYF. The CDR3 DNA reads TGTGCCAGCAGTTTATTCGCGGGGGGCACAGATACGCAGTATTTT.

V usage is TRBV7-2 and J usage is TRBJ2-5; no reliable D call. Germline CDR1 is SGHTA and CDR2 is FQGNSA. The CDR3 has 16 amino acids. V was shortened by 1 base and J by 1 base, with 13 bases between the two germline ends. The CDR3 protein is CASSLEVLGFQETQYF. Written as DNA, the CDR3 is TGTGCCAGCAGCTTAGAGGTCCTAGGATTCCAAGAGACCCAGTACTTC.

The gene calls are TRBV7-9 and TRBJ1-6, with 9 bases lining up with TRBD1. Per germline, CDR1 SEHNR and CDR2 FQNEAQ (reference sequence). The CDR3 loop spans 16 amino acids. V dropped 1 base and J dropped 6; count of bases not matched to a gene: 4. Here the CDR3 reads CASSLGDRGGNSPLHF. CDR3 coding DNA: TGTGCCAGCAGCTTAGGAGACAGGGGGGGTAATTCACCCCTCCACTTT. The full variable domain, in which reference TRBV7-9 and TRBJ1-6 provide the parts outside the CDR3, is DTGVSQNPRHKITKRGQNVTFRCDPISEHNRLYWYRQTLGQGPEFLTYFQNEAQLEKSRLLSDRFSAERPKGSFSTLEIQRTEQGDSAMYLCASSLGDRGGNSPLHFGNGTRLTVT.

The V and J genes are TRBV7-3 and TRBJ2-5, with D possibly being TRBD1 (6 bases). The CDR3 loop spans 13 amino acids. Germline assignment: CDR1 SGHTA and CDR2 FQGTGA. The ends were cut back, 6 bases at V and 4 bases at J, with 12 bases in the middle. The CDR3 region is CASSYRQAETQYF. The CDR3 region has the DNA TGTGCCAGCAGTTACCGACAGGCAGAGACCCAGTACTTC.

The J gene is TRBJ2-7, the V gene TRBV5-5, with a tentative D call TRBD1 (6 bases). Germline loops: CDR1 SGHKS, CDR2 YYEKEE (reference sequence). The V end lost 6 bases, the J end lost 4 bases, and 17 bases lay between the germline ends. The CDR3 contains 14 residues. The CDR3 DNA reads TGTGCCAGCACTGACACTAACAGGGAATACGAGCAGTACTTC. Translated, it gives CASTDTNREYEQYF.

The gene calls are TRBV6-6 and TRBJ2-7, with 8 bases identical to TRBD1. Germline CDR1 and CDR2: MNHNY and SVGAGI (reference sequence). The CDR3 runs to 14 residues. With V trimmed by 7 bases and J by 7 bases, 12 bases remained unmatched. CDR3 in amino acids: CASNAPGQVNEQYF. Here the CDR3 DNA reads TGTGCCAGCAATGCCCCGGGACAGGTAAATGAGCAGTACTTC.

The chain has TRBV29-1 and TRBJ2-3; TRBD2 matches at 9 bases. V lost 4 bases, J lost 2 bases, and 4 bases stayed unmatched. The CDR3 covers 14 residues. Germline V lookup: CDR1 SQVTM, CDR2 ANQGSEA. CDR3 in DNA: TGCAGCGTTGCCCTAGCGGGGAACACAGATACGCAGTATTTT. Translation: CSVALAGNTDTQYF.

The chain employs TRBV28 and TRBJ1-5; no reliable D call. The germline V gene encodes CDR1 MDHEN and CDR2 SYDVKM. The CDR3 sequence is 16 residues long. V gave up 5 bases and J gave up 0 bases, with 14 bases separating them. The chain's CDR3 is CASSPHSGNSNQPQHF. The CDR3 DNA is TGTGCCAGCAGTCCCCATTCGGGTAATAGCAATCAGCCCCAGCATTTT.

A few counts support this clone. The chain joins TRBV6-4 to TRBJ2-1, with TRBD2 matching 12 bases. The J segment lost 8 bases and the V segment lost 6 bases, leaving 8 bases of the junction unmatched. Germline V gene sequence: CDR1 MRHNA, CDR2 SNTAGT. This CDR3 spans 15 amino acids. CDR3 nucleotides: TGTGCCAGCAGCGCTAGCGGGGGGGCGGGGGATGAGCAGTTCTTC. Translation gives CASSASGGAGDEQFF.

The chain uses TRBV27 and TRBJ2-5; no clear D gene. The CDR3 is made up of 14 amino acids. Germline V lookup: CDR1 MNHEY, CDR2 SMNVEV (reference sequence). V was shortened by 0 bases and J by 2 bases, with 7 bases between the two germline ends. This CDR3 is CASSLSIGQETQYF. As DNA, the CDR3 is TGTGCCAGCAGTTTATCGATCGGTCAAGAGACCCAGTACTTC.

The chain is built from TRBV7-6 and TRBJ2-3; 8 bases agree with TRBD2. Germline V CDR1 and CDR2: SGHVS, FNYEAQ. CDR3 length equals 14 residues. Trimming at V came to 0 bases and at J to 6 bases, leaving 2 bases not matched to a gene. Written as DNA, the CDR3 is TGTGCCAGCAGCTTAGCGGCGGGGGGCGATACGCAGTATTTT. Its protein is CASSLAAGGDTQYF.

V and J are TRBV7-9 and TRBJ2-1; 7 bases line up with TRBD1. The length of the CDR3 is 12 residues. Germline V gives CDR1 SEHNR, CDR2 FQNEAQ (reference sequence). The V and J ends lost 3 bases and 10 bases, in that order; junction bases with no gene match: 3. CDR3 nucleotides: TGTGCCAGCAGCTTTAGACAGGGAGAGCAGTTCTTC. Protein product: CASSFRQGEQFF. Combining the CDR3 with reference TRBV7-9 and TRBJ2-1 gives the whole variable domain DTGVSQNPRHKITKRGQNVTFRCDPISEHNRLYWYRQTLGQGPEFLTYFQNEAQLEKSRLLSDRFSAERPKGSFSTLEIQRTEQGDSAMYLCASSFRQGEQFFGPGTRLTVL.

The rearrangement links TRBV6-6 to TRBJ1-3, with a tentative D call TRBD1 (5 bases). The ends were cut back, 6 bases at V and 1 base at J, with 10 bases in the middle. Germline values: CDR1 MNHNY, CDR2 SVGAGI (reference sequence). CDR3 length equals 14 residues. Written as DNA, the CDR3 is TGTGCCAGCAGCCGGGGGGAGTCTGGAAACACCATATATTTT. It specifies CASSRGESGNTIYF.

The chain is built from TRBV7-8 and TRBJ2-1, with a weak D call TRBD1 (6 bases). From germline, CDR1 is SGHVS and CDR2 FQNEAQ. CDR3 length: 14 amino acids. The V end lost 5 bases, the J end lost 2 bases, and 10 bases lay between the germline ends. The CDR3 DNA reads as TGTGCCAGCAGCCCTCGGACAGCCTACAATGAGCAGTTCTTC. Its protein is CASSPRTAYNEQFF. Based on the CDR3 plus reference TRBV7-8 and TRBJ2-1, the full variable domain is GAGVSQSPRYKVAKRGQDVALRCDPISGHVSLFWYQQALGQGPEFLTYFQNEAQLDKSGLPSDRFFAERPEGSVSTLKIQRTQQEDSAVYLCASSPRTAYNEQFFGPGTRLTVL.

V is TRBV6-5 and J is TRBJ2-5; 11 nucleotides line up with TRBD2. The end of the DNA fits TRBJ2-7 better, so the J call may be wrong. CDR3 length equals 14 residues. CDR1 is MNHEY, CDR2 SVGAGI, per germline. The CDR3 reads CASSPLAGEREQYF. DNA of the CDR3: TGTGCCAGCAGTCCACTAGCGGGGGAACGCGAGCAGTACTTC.

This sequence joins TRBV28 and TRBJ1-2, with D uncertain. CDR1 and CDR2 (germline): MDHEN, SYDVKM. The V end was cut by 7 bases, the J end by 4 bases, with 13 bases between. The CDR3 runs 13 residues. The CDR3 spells CASTRAKSYGYTF. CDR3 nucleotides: TGTGCCAGCACGAGGGCCAAGAGCTATGGCTACACCTTC.